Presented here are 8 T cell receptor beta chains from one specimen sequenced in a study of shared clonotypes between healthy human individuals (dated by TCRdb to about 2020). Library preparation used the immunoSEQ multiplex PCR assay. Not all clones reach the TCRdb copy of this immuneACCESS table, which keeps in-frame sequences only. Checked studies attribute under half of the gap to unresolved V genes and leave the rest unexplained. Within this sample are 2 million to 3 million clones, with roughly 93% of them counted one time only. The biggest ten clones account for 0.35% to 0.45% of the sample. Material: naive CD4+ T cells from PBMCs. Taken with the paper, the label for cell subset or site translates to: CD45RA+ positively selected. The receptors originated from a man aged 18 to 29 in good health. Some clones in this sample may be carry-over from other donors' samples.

The CDR3: CAISLGTGSLLGETQYF. The CDR3 DNA sequence: TGTGCCATCAGTCTCGGGACAGGGTCTTTATTAGGAGAGACCCAGTACTTC. The rearrangement links TRBV10-3 to TRBJ2-5; TRBD1 matches at 9 bases. CDR1 is ENHRY and CDR2 is SYGVKD in the germline V gene. Trimming at V came to 5 bases and at J to 4 bases, leaving 14 bases not matched to a gene. The CDR3 contains 17 residues.

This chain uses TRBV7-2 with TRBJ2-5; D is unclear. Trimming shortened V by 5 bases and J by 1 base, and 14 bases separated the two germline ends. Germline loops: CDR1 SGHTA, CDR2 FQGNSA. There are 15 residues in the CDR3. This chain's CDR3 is CASSPRRTPQETQYF. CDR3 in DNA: TGTGCCAGCAGCCCCCGTAGGACCCCCCAAGAGACCCAGTACTTC.

The CDR3 sequence: CASSVDEREHDEQFF. The CDR3 DNA is TGTGCCAGCAGCGTAGATGAGCGGGAGCACGATGAGCAGTTCTTC. This rearrangement joins TRBV9 to TRBJ2-1; 8 positions agree with TRBD2. Per germline, CDR1 SGDLS and CDR2 YYNGEE. The CDR3 runs 15 residues. V was clipped by 0 bases and J by 8 bases; unmatched bases: 7.

CDR3 sequence (DNA): TGTGCCAGCAGCGATCGGGCAGCTGGAAACACCATATATTTT. Protein sequence: CASSDRAAGNTIYF. The J gene is TRBJ1-3, the V gene TRBV7-9; D remains ambiguous. V dropped 5 bases and J dropped 2 bases, with 10 bases sitting between them. The CDR3 is 14 residues long. Germline V gene data show CDR1 as SEHNR and CDR2 as FQNEAQ (reference sequence).

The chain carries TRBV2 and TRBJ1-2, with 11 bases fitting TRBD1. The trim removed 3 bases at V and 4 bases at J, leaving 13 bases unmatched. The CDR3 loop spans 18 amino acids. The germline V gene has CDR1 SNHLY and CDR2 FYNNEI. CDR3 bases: TGTGCCAGCAGTGAGCTAACGGGACAGGGGGGGTTCCGCTATGGCTACACCTTC. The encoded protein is CASSELTGQGGFRYGYTF.

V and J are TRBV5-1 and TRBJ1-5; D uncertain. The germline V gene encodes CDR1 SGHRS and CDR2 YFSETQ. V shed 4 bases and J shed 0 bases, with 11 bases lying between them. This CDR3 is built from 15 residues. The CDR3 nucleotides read TGCGCCAGCAGCGCAGAGCCTTATAGCAATCAGCCCCAGCATTTT. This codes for CASSAEPYSNQPQHF.

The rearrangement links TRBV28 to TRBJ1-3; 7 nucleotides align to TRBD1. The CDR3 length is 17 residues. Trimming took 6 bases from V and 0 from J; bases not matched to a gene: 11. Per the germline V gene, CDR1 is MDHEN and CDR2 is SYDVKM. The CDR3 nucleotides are TGTGCCAGCAGACTTCAGACAGGGATGAGCTCTGGAAACACCATATATTTT. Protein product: CASRLQTGMSSGNTIYF.

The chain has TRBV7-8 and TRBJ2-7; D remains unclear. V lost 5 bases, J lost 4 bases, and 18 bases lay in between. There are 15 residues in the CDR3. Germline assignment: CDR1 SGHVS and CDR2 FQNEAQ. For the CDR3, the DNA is TGTGCCAGCAGCCCTAGTCCATGGGTCCGTTACGAGCAGTACTTC. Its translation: CASSPSPWVRYEQYF.